The next 13 T cell receptor beta chains were all read from a single sample in a study of blood T cell repertoires in COVID-19. The method was immunoSEQ multiplex PCR; TCRdb's version includes in-frame clones alone and lacks a portion of them. This sample yields tens of thousands of clones, of which 88% are seen a single time; 4.8% belongs to the top ten. The sequenced sample was peripheral blood. All receptors derive from a human donor in a cohort sampled during active COVID-19.

The chain uses TRBV27 and TRBJ2-4; TRBD1 matches 8 bases. J gave up 8 bases and V 0 bases, and 9 bases lay outside the gene matches. This CDR3 comprises 16 residues. Germline loops: CDR1 MNHEY, CDR2 SMNVEV (reference sequence). Here the CDR3 reads CASSLSFRQGLDIQYF. CDR3 bases: TGTGCCAGCAGTTTATCCTTTCGACAGGGGTTAGACATTCAGTACTTC.

This clone was found a few times. This chain joins TRBV2 and TRBJ2-5; a weak D match, TRBD2 (5 bases). The germline V and J ends were trimmed by 8 bases and 1 base, with 14 bases remaining between them. This CDR3 contains 14 residues. Germline V gene data show CDR1 as SNHLY and CDR2 as FYNNEI. CDR3 coding DNA: TGTGCCAGCGGCCGGCGTAGCGCCCAAGAGACCCAGTACTTC. This gives the protein CASGRRSAQETQYF. Complete variable domain (other parts from reference TRBV2 and TRBJ2-5): EPEVTQTPSHQVTQMGQEVILRCVPISNHLYFYWYRQILGQKVEFLVSFYNNEISEKSEIFDDQFSVERPDGSNFTLKIRSTKLEDSAMYFCASGRRSAQETQYFGPGTRLLVL.

This chain connects TRBV30 to TRBJ1-1, with TRBD1 matching over 7 bases. V gave up 5 bases and J gave up 4 bases; unmatched junction bases: 13. Germline-derived CDR1 and CDR2 are GTSNPN and SVGIG (reference sequence). This CDR3 is built from 15 residues. This CDR3 is CAWSKGGQRSTEAFF. The DNA of the CDR3 is TGTGCCTGGTCGAAGGGGGGACAGCGGAGCACTGAAGCTTTCTTT.

The V gene is TRBV10-3, the J gene TRBJ2-3, with 7 bases lining up with TRBD2. The germline CDR1 and CDR2 sequences are ENHRY and SYGVKD. This CDR3 has 15 amino acids. After removal of 4 bases from V and 2 bases from J, the junction contained 6 bases not matched to a gene. The CDR3 is CAISGSSGPTDTQYF. The DNA for the CDR3 is TGTGCCATCAGTGGATCTAGCGGACCCACAGATACGCAGTATTTT.

The V gene is TRBV12-3 or TRBV12-4, the J gene TRBJ1-2; D not certain. The CDR3 extends over 11 amino acids. Deletions cut 6 bases from V and 1 base from J, with 3 bases between. Written as DNA, the CDR3 is TGTGCCAGCAGCCTTAACTATGGCTACACCTTC. It specifies CASSLNYGYTF.

J is TRBJ2-7 and V is TRBV7-9, with D maybe TRBD2 (8 bases). The germline V gene has CDR1 SEHNR and CDR2 FQNEAQ (reference sequence). CDR3 length: 16 residues. V was cut by 4 bases and J by 2 bases, with 18 bases left in between. The CDR3 spells CASSSGGSGSPYEQYF. CDR3 bases: TGTGCCAGCAGCTCAGGGGGGAGCGGGAGTCCCTACGAGCAGTACTTC.

This chain joins TRBV28 and TRBJ2-7; 7 bases line up with TRBD2. CDR1 is MDHEN and CDR2 is SYDVKM in the germline V gene. The CDR3 covers 15 residues. V was pared by 7 bases and J by 0 bases, with 9 bases of the junction left unmatched. This CDR3 reads CASTKRGPSSYEQYF. The CDR3 nucleotides are TGTGCCAGCACCAAGCGGGGCCCCAGCTCCTACGAGCAGTACTTC.

CDR3 protein: CASSVGQNSNQPQHF. The CDR3 region has the DNA TGTGCCAGCAGTGTGGGACAAAATAGCAATCAGCCCCAGCATTTT. The chain carries TRBV2 and TRBJ1-5, with a weak D call TRBD1 (6 bases). V lost 4 bases to trimming and J lost 0 bases, with 10 bases between them. The CDR3 runs 15 residues. CDR1 and CDR2 (germline): SNHLY, FYNNEI.

The chain recombines TRBV4-1 with TRBJ2-5; 8 nucleotides align to TRBD2. V dropped 4 bases and J dropped 2; count of bases not matched to a gene: 12. Looked up from germline, CDR1 is MGHRA and CDR2 is YSYEKL. This CDR3 has 17 amino acids. The chain's CDR3 is CASSPNPSGRGQETQYF. CDR3 nucleotides: TGCGCCAGCAGCCCTAACCCTAGCGGGCGGGGACAAGAGACCCAGTACTTC.

This sequence joins TRBV19 and TRBJ2-1; 7 bases fit TRBD2. CDR3 length: 15 residues. V gave up 6 bases and J gave up 4 bases; unmatched junction bases: 9. Looked up from germline, CDR1 is LNHDA and CDR2 is SQIVND (reference sequence). CDR3 bases: TGTGCCAGTAGATCGGGGGAGGGCCTGTACAATGAGCAGTTCTTC. This gives the protein CASRSGEGLYNEQFF.

V and J are TRBV19 and TRBJ1-5, with D unresolved. CDR3 length: 15 amino acids. Deletions cut 3 bases from V and 3 bases from J, with 12 bases between. Per germline, CDR1 LNHDA and CDR2 SQIVND (reference sequence). DNA for the CDR3: TGTGCCAGTAGTATGGTGCAGGCCTTCAATCAGCCCCAGCATTTT. It specifies CASSMVQAFNQPQHF.

V and J are TRBV28 and TRBJ1-5; D is unresolved. This CDR3 is built from 13 residues. V was trimmed by 6 bases and J by 7 bases, leaving 13 bases between them. The germline V gene has CDR1 MDHEN and CDR2 SYDVKM. In DNA, the CDR3 is TGTGCCAGCAGCCTACTGATGGGCCAGCCCCAGCATTTT. This translates into CASSLLMGQPQHF.

The V gene is TRBV5-1, the J gene TRBJ2-7, with 8 bases matching TRBD1. V lost 1 base and J lost 5; bases outside the gene matches: 8. The CDR3 spans 15 residues. From germline, CDR1 is SGHRS and CDR2 YFSETQ. The CDR3 DNA reads TGCGCCAGCAGCTTGCAGGCAGGGGGCTTAGACGAGCAGTACTTC. This gives the protein CASSLQAGGLDEQYF. The variable domain in full, completed from reference TRBV5-1 and TRBJ2-7, reads KAGVTQTPRYLIKTRGQQVTLSCSPISGHRSVSWYQQTPGQGLQFLFEYFSETQRNKGNFPGRFSGRQFSNSRSEMNVSTLELGDSALYLCASSLQAGGLDEQYFGPGTRLTVT.